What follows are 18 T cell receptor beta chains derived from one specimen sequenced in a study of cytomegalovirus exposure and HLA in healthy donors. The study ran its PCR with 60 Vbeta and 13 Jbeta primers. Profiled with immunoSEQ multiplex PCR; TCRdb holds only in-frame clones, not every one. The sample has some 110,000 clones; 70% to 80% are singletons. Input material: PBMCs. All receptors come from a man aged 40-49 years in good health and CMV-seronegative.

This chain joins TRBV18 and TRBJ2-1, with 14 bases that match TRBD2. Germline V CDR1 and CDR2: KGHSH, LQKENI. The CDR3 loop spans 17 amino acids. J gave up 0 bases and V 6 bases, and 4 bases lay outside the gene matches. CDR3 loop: CASSTGLAGVSYNEQFF. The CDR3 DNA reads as TGTGCCAGCTCGACGGGACTAGCGGGGGTCTCCTACAATGAGCAGTTCTTC. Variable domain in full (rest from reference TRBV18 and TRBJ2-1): NAGVMQNPRHLVRRRGQEARLRCSPMKGHSHVYWYRQLPEEGLKFMVYLQKENIIDESGMPKERFSAEFPKEGPSILRIQQVVRGDSAAYFCASSTGLAGVSYNEQFFGPGTRLTVL.

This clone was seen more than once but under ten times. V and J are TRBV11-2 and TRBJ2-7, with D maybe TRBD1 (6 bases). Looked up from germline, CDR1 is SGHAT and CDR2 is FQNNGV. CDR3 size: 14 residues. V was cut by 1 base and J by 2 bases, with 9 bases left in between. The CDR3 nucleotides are TGTGCCAGCAGCTTAGGGGGACATGCCTACGAGCAGTACTTC. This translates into CASSLGGHAYEQYF.

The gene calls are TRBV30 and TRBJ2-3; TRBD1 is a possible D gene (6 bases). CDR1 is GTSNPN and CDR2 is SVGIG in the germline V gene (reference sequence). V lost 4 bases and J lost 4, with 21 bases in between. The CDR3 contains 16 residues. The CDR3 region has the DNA TGTGCCTGGAAGGGTGTAGGGACAAAGTTGGCAGATACGCAGTATTTT. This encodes CAWKGVGTKLADTQYF.

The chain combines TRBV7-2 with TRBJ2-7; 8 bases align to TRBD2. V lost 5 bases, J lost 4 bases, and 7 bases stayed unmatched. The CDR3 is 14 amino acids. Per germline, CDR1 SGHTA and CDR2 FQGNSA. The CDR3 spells CASSQRSGGYEQYF. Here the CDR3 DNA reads TGTGCCAGCAGCCAAAGAAGCGGGGGTTACGAGCAGTACTTC.

CDR3 sequence reads: CASRFANSGYEQYF. The CDR3 region has the DNA TGTGCCAGCAGGTTTGCGAATTCGGGCTACGAGCAGTACTTC. The chain has TRBV28 and TRBJ2-7; no reliable D call. V gave up 6 bases and J gave up 3 bases, with 15 bases separating them. The length of the CDR3 is 14 residues. The germline V gene encodes CDR1 MDHEN and CDR2 SYDVKM.

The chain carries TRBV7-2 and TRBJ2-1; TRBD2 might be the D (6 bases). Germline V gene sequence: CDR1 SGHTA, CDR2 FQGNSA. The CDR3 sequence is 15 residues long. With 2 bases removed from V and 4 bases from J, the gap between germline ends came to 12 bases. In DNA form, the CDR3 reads TGTGCCAGCAGCTTAAGGAGGGAGAGTTACAATGAGCAGTTCTTC. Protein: CASSLRRESYNEQFF. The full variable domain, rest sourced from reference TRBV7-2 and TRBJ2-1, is GAGVSQSPSNKVTEKGKDVELRCDPISGHTALYWYRQSLGQGLEFLIYFQGNSAPDKSGLPSDRFSAERTGGSVSTLTIQRTQQEDSAVYLCASSLRRESYNEQFFGPGTRLTVL.

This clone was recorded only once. Written as DNA, the CDR3 is TGTGCCAGCAGTTGGAGCAATAGCAATCAGCCCCAGCATTTT. Translating gives CASSWSNSNQPQHF. The chain uses TRBV28 and TRBJ1-5, with D hard to call. The CDR3 contains 14 residues. V lost 4 bases to trimming and J lost 0 bases, with 7 bases between them. Germline assignment: CDR1 MDHEN and CDR2 SYDVKM.

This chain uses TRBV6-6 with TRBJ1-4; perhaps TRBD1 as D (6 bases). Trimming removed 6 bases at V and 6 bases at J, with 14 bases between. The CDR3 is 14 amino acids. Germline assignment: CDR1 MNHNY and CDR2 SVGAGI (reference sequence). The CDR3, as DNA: TGTGCCAGCAGGGCCCCGGGACAAGATGAAAAACTGTTTTTT. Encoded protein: CASRAPGQDEKLFF.

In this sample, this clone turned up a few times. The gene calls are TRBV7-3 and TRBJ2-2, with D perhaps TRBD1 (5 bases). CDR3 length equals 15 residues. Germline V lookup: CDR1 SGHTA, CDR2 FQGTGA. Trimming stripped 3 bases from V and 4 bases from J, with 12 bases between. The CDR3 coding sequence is TGTGCCAGCAGCTTCCATAGGGGATTCACCGGGGAGCTGTTTTTT. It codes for CASSFHRGFTGELFF.

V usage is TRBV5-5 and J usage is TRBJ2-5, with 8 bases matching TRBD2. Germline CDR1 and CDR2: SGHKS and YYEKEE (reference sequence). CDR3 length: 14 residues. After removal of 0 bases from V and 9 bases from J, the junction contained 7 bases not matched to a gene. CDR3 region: CASSLVGGGWAQYF. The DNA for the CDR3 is TGTGCCAGCAGCTTGGTCGGGGGGGGATGGGCCCAGTACTTC.

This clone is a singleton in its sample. CDR3: CASSVKVGQGNTGELFF. CDR3 DNA sequence: TGTGCCAGCAGTGTTAAGGTTGGACAGGGAAACACCGGGGAGCTGTTTTTT. The V call is TRBV2, the J call TRBJ2-2, with 8 bases identical to TRBD1. V dropped 4 bases and J dropped 2; count of bases not matched to a gene: 9. The CDR3 runs to 17 residues. Germline CDR1 SNHLY, CDR2 FYNNEI.

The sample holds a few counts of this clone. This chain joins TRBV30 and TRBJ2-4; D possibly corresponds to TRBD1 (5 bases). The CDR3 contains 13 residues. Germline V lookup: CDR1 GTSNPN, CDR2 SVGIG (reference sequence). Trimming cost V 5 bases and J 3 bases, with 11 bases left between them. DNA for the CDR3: TGTGCCTGGGAGACAGAAGGCAAAAACATTCAGTACTTC. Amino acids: CAWETEGKNIQYF.

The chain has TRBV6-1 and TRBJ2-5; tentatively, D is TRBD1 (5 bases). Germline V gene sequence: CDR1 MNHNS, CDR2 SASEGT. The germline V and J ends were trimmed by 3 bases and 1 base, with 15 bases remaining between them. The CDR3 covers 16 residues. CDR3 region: CASSDVGRVGQETQYF. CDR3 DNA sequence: TGTGCCAGCAGTGATGTCGGCAGGGTGGGCCAAGAGACCCAGTACTTC.

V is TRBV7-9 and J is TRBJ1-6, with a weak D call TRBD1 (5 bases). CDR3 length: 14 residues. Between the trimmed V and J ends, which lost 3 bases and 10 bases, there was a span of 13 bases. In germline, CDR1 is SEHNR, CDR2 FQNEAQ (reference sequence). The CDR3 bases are TGTGCCAGCAGCTTCGGGCCCCAGGGATCACCCCTCCACTTT. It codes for CASSFGPQGSPLHF.

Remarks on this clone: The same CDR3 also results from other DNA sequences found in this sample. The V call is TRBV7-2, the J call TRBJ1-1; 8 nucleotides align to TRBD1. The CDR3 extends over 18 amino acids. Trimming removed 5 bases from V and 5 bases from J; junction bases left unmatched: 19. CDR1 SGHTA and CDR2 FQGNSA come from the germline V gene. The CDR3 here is CASSPHQPRQGRGTEAFF. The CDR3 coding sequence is TGTGCCAGCAGCCCTCATCAGCCTCGACAGGGGAGGGGAACTGAAGCTTTCTTT. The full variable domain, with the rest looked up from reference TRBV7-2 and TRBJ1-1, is GAGVSQSPSNKVTEKGKDVELRCDPISGHTALYWYRQSLGQGLEFLIYFQGNSAPDKSGLPSDRFSAERTGGSVSTLTIQRTQQEDSAVYLCASSPHQPRQGRGTEAFFGQGTRLTVV.

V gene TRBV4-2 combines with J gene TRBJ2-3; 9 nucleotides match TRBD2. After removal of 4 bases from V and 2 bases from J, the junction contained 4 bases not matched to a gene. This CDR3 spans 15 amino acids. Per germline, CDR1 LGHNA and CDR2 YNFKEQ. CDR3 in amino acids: CASSLGLANTDTQYF. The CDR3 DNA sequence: TGTGCCAGCAGCCTAGGACTAGCGAACACAGATACGCAGTATTTT.

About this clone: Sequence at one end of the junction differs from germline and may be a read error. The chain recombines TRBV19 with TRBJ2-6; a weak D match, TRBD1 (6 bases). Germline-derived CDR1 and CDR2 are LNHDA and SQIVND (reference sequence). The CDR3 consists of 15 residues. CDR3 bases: TGTGCCAGTACCACAGGGCCCCCTGGGGCCAACGGCCTGACTTTC. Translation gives CASTTGPPGANGLTF.

The CDR3 protein is CASKLSVGATGELFF. The CDR3 DNA reads TGTGCCAGCAAACTTTCGGTGGGGGCTACCGGGGAGCTGTTTTTT. The rearrangement uses TRBV27 and TRBJ2-2; maybe TRBD1 (6 bases). CDR1 and CDR2 from the germline V gene are MNHEY and SMNVEV (reference sequence). This CDR3 is built from 15 residues. Trimming cost V 7 bases and J 5 bases, with 17 bases left between them.